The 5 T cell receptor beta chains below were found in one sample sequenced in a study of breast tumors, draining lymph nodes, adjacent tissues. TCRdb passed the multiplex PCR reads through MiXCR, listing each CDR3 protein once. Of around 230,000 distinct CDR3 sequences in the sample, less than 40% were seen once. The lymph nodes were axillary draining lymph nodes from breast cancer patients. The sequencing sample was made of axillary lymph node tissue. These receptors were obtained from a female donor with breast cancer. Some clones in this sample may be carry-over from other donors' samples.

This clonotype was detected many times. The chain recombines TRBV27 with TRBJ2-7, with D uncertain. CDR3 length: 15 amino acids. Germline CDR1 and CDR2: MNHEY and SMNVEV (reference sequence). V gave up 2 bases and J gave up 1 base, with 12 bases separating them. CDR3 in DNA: TGTGCCAGCAGTTTAGGCGGCGAAGAGTCCTACGAGCAGTACTTC. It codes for CASSLGGEESYEQYF.

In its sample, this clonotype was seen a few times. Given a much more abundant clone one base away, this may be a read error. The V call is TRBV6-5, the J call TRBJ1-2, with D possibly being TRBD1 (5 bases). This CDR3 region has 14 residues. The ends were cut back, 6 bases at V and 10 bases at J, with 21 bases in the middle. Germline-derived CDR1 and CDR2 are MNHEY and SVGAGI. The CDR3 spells CASSPWGRDHDYTF. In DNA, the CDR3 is TGTGCCAGCAGCCCTTGGGGCAGGGATCATGACTACACCTTC.

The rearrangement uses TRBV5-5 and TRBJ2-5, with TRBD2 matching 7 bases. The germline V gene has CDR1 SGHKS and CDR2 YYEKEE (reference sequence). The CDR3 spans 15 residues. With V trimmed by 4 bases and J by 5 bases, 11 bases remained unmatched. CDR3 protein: CASSGAGLRPETQYF. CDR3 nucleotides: TGTGCCAGCAGCGGAGCGGGACTACGCCCGGAGACCCAGTACTTC.

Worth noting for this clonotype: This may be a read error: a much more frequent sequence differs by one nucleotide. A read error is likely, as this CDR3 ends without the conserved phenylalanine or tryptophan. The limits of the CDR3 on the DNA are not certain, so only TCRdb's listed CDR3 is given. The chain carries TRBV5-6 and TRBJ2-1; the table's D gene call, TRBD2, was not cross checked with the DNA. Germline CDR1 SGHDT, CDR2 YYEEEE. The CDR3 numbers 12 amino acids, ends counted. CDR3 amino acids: CASSLVWALAAL.

CDR3 amino acids: CARPWTGGYGYTF. DNA of the CDR3: TGTGCTAGACCCTGGACAGGCGGCTATGGCTACACCTTC. This chain uses TRBV7-3 with TRBJ1-2, with 7 bases matching TRBD1. Germline lookup yields CDR1 SGHTA and CDR2 FQGTGA. This CDR3 contains 13 residues.